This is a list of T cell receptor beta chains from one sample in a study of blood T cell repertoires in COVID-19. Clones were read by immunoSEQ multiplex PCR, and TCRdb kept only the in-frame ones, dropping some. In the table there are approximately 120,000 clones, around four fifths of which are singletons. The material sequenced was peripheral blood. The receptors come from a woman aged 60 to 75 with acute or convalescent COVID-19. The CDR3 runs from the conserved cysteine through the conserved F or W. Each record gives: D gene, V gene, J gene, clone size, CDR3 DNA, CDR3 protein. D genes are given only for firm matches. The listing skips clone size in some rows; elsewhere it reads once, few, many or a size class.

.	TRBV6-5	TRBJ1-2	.	TGTGCCAGCAGTTACGACACTTCACTCTATGGCTACACCTTC	CASSYDTSLYGYTF
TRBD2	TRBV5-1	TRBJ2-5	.	TGCGCCACCTCGCCCCTAGCGGGGAAACAAGAGACCCAGTACTTC	CATSPLAGKQETQYF
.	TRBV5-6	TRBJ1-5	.	TGTGCCAGCAGCTTGGGGACAGAGCATCAGCCCCAGCATTTT	CASSLGTEHQPQHF
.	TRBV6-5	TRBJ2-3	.	TGTGCCAGCAGTTCTCGGACAGTCACAGATACGCAGTATTTT	CASSSRTVTDTQYF
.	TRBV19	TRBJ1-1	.	TGTGCCAGTAGTTCCATTAACAGGTATAACACTGAAGCTTTCTTT	CASSSINRYNTEAFF
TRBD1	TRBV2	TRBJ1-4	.	TGTGCCAGCACCGTCGACAGGGCTGGTAATGAAAAACTGTTTTTT	CASTVDRAGNEKLFF
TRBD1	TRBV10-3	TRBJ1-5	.	TGTGCCATCGGCGACAGGGTCCAGCCCCAGCATTTT	CAIGDRVQPQHF
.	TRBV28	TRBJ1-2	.	TGTGCCAGCAGTTTTGGAGGGGCCAGGTTGGGTGCTGGCTACACCTTC	CASSFGGARLGAGYTF
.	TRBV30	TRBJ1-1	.	TGTGCCTGGAGTGTTGGGGCGGGGGACACTGAAGCTTTCTTT	CAWSVGAGDTEAFF
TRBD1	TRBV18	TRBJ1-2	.	TGTGCCAGCTCACCACCGGACAGGGGGCGGGGCTATGGCTACACCTTC	CASSPPDRGRGYGYTF
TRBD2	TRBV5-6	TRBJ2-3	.	TGTGCCAGCAGCTCCCTGAATGGCGCTAGCGGGGGGGCCGGAGATACGCAGTATTTT	CASSSLNGASGGAGDTQYF
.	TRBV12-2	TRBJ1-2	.	TGTGCAAGTCGCTTAGACCAGGGATCCCCCTATGGCTACACCTTC	CASRLDQGSPYGYTF
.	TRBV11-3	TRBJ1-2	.	TGTGCCAGCAGCTCCCGGAGGGTCCGCTATGGCTACACCTTC	CASSSRRVRYGYTF
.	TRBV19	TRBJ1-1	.	TGTGCCAGTAGTATTCTGATGGCGGGGAACACTGAAGCTTTCTTT	CASSILMAGNTEAFF
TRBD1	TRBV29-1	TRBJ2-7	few	TGCAGCGGGGGACAGGAAGCCTACGAGCAGTACTTC	CSGGQEAYEQYF
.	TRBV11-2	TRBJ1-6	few	TGTGCCAGCAGCTTTGGAGGTTCACCCCTCCACTTT	CASSFGGSPLHF
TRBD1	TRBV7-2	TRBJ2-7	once	TGTGCCAGCAGCCGGCCGGGACAGGGAAACTACGAGCAGTACTTC	CASSRPGQGNYEQYF
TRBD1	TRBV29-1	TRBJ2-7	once	TGCAGCGCAAAAACCGGGACAGATAAAAACGAGCAGTACTTC	CSAKTGTDKNEQYF
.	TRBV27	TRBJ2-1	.	TGTGCCAGCAGTTTATCCTTAGACAGAGCCGGGCAGTTCTTC	CASSLSLDRAGQFF
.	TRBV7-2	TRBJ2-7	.	TGTGCCAGCAGCTTAGGAGCGTACGAGCAGTACTTC	CASSLGAYEQYF
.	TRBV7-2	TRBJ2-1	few	TGTGCCAGCAGCCTCAGGCTAAGCTCCTACAATGAGCAGTTCTTC	CASSLRLSSYNEQFF
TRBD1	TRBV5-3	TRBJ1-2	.	TGTGCCAGAAGGGATGTGCCGAGTGACAGGGGCCCTTATAACTATGGCTACACCTTC	CARRDVPSDRGPYNYGYTF
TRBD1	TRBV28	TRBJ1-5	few	TGTGCCAGCAGTTCATTCTGGACAGGGTATAGCAATCAGCCCCAGCATTTT	CASSSFWTGYSNQPQHF
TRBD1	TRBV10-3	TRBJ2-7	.	TGTGCCATCAGTGAACCGGGACAGGGGATCTACGAGCAGTACTTC	CAISEPGQGIYEQYF
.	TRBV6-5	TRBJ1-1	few	TGTGCCAGCAGTTCCTGGAGTGAGGGCGGGTACACTGAAGCTTTCTTT	CASSSWSEGGYTEAFF
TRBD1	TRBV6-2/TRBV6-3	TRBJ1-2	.	TGTGCCAGCAGTTACTCTCGACAGGGGAGTTATGGCTACACCTTC	CASSYSRQGSYGYTF
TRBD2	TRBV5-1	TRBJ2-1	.	TGCGCCAGCAGCCCACTGGGTAGCGGGTACAATGAGCAGTTCTTC	CASSPLGSGYNEQFF
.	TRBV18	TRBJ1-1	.	TGTGCCAGCTCACCCTACAGGGAGGGTGAAGCTTTCTTT	CASSPYREGEAFF
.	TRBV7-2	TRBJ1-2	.	TGTGCCAGCAGCTTAGCAGCGGGCCCCGGCGGCTACACCTTC	CASSLAAGPGGYTF
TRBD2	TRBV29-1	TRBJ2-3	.	TGCAGCGTTGAGGGGAGCGGGAGGGCCGCCGATACGCAGTATTTT	CSVEGSGRAADTQYF
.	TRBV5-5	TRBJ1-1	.	TGTGCCAGCAGCCGAGGGAACACTGAAGCTTTCTTT	CASSRGNTEAFF
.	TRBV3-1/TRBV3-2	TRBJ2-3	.	TGTGCCAGCAGCCCCGGGCTTGCGCGGGACACAGATACGCAGTATTTT	CASSPGLARDTDTQYF
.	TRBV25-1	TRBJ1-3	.	TGTGCCAGCAGTGCCCAACAGGGAATCTCTGGAAACACCATATATTTT	CASSAQQGISGNTIYF
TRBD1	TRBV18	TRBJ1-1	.	TGTGCCAGCTCAGACCGGGACAGGGTTTTTGCTGAAGCTTTCTTT	CASSDRDRVFAEAFF
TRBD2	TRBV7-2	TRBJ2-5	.	TGTGCCAGCGTCCCAGGGCGGGGGATCTCGGCCCAGTACTTC	CASVPGRGISAQYF
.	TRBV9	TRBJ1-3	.	TGTGCCAGCAGCGTAGGGGGGGAGCCCTTCCATCGAAACACCATATATTTT	CASSVGGEPFHRNTIYF
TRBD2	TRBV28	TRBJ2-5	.	TGTTCAGCGGGGAAAGAGACCCAGTACTTC	CSAGKETQYF
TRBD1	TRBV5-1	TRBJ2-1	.	TGCGCCAGCAGCCCAGGACAGGGGAGCTCCTACAATGAGCAGTTCTTC	CASSPGQGSSYNEQFF
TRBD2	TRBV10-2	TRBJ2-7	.	TGCGCCAGCAGTTACACTAGCGGTAGTCAAGGTGAAGGTCAGTACTTC	CASSYTSGSQGEGQYF
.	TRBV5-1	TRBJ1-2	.	TGCGCCAGCACCTTCGGTAGCGGTGGTGGGTATGGCTACACCTTC	CASTFGSGGGYGYTF
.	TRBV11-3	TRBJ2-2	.	TGTGCCAGCAGTTCTAACACCGGGGAGCTGTTTTTT	CASSSNTGELFF
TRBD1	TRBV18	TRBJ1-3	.	TGTGCCAGCTCCCGGGACAGCTCTGGAAACACCATATATTTT	CASSRDSSGNTIYF
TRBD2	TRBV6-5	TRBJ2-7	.	TGTGCCAGCAGTCTCCTTCCGGGAGGAACCTACGAGCAGTACTTC	CASSLLPGGTYEQYF
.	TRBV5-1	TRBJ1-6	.	TGCGCCAGCAGCTTGGAGCAGGGGAATTACTCACCCCTCCACTTT	CASSLEQGNYSPLHF
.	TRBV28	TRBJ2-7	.	TGTGCCAGCAGTTTGGTAGGTGGCTCAGGGGGGGAGCAGTACTTC	CASSLVGGSGGEQYF
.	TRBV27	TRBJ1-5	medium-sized	TGTGCCAGCAGTTTAGGCCCGAATCAGCCCCAGCATTTT	CASSLGPNQPQHF
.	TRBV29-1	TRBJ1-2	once	TGCAGCGTTGAGACCTCAGGGGATTCTGGCTACACCTTC	CSVETSGDSGYTF